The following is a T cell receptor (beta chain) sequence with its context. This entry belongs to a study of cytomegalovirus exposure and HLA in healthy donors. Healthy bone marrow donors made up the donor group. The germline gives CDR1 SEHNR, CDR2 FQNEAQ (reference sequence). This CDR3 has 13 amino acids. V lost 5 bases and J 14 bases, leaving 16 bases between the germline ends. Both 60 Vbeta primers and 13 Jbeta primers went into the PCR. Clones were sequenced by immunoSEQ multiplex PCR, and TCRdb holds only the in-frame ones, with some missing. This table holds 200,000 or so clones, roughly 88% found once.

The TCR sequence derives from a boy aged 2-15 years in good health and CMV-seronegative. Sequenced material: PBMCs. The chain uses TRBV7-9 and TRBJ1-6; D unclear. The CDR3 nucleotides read TGTGCCAGCAGCCCCCCGGGAGAGTTCACCCTCCACTTT. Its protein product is CASSPPGEFTLHF.